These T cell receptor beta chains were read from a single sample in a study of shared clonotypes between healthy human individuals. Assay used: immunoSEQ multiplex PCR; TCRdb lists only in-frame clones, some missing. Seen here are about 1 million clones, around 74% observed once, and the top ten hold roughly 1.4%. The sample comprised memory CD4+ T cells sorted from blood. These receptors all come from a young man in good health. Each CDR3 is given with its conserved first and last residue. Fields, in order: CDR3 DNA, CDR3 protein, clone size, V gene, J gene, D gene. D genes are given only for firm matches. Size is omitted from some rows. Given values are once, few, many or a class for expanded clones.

TGTGCCAGCAGTTTATGGGGGCAAGAGACCCAGTACTTC	CASSLWGQETQYF	-	TRBV27	TRBJ2-5	-
TGTGCCAGCAGTTACTCGGTCGGGGGTGTGGACGAGCAGTACTTC	CASSYSVGGVDEQYF	-	TRBV6-6	TRBJ2-7	-
TGTGCCAGCAGCCATTCTGGGGGCGGGCAGTACTTC	CASSHSGGGQYF	-	TRBV14	TRBJ2-7	-
TGTGCCAGCAGCCTTACCGGGATCCCGGTGGACACTGAAGCTTTCTTT	CASSLTGIPVDTEAFF	-	TRBV13	TRBJ1-1	-
TGTGCCAGCAGTGAAGCCTTCCCAGGGCCCGTGGCGGTCGATCAGTATTTT	CASSEAFPGPVAVDQYF	-	TRBV2	TRBJ2-3	-
TGTGCCAGCAGAACGGGACTGTACGAGCAGTACTTC	CASRTGLYEQYF	many	TRBV25-1	TRBJ2-7	-
TGTGCCACCCGGCTTTATCGGGACATTCACATTCAGTACTTC	CATRLYRDIHIQYF	-	TRBV6-1	TRBJ2-4	-
TGTGCCTGGAGTGTACAACTTGGGCAGGCGCTCCACTATGGCTACACCTTC	CAWSVQLGQALHYGYTF	-	TRBV30	TRBJ1-2	-
TGCAGCGTCGGGCAGGATCAGCCCCAGCATTTT	CSVGQDQPQHF	-	TRBV29-1	TRBJ1-5	-
TGTGCCAGCTCACCACGACGTCTCACTGAAGCTTTCTTT	CASSPRRLTEAFF	-	TRBV18	TRBJ1-1	-
TGTGCCTGGAGTACGATAACAGGGAGCTCTGGAAACACCATATATTTT	CAWSTITGSSGNTIYF	-	TRBV30	TRBJ1-3	-
TGTGCCAGCAGTTTATCGGTATTACTAGCGGGAGGGACTAACACCGGGGAGCTGTTTTTT	CASSLSVLLAGGTNTGELFF	once	TRBV27	TRBJ2-2	TRBD2
TGCGCCAGCAGCCAAGATGGCCAGGGGGTAACCTACGAGCAGTACTTC	CASSQDGQGVTYEQYF	many	TRBV4-1	TRBJ2-7	TRBD1
TGTGCCAGCAGCTTAGGGGCAGCTACCACGACGACCGGGGAGCTGTTTTTT	CASSLGAATTTTGELFF	few	TRBV7-2	TRBJ2-2	-
TGTGCCAGCAGCTTGGGCGGGAGGGTAACCTACGAGCAGTACTTC	CASSLGGRVTYEQYF	-	TRBV13	TRBJ2-7	TRBD2
TGTGCCACCAGCAGAGGTCCTGCAGGGCCTGGGGCCAACGTCCTGACTTTC	CATSRGPAGPGANVLTF	-	TRBV15	TRBJ2-6	-
TGTGCCAGCAGCAAACAAGTAGCTAATGAAAAACTGTTTTTT	CASSKQVANEKLFF	once	TRBV28	TRBJ1-4	-
TGCAGCGCTAGGACAGGGAATCCAGATACGCAGTATTTT	CSARTGNPDTQYF	few	TRBV29-1	TRBJ2-3	TRBD1
TGCGCCAGCAGCGTCAACCCGGGACAGAACACTGGGGAGCTGTTTTTT	CASSVNPGQNTGELFF	-	TRBV5-1	TRBJ2-2	TRBD1
TGTGCCATCAGTGACCAGGGGTCGAGCTCCTACGAGCAGTACTTC	CAISDQGSSSYEQYF	-	TRBV10-3	TRBJ2-7	-
TGTGCCAGCAGCGGGCGGGGGGGCAAGGAGACCCAGTACTTC	CASSGRGGKETQYF	-	TRBV9	TRBJ2-5	TRBD2
TGTGCCAGCAGCTTGGGAAGGGGAGATACGCAGTATTTT	CASSLGRGDTQYF	-	TRBV5-4	TRBJ2-3	-
TGTGCCAGCTCTAAGGCGGGACAGGGTGATCAGCCCCAGCATTTT	CASSKAGQGDQPQHF	-	TRBV25-1	TRBJ1-5	TRBD1
TGCGCCAGCAGCAGGGCCCAAGGTTTGGAGACCCAGTACTTC	CASSRAQGLETQYF	once	TRBV5-1	TRBJ2-5	-
TGTGCCAGCAGCCCGAACAGGGGGGAGACCCAGTACTTC	CASSPNRGETQYF	-	TRBV11-3	TRBJ2-5	TRBD1
TGCAGCGTAGTAGCGGGGGGGCCGAATGAGCAGTTCTTC	CSVVAGGPNEQFF	-	TRBV29-1	TRBJ2-1	TRBD2
TGTGCCAGCAGCTCGAGTCCGTCGGGGTACGGGTCCTACGAGCAGTACTTC	CASSSSPSGYGSYEQYF	-	TRBV7-8	TRBJ2-7	-
TGTGCCAGTAGTATCCTAAAGGAGTTTAGGTCCTACGAGCAGTACTTC	CASSILKEFRSYEQYF	-	TRBV19	TRBJ2-7	-
TGTGCCAGCAGTGGGGGGAATACCGGGGAGCTGTTTTTT	CASSGGNTGELFF	-	TRBV2	TRBJ2-2	-
TGTGCCAGCAGCCCCAAGTCCCTGACTGGAACCGGGGAGCTGTTTTTT	CASSPKSLTGTGELFF	-	TRBV7-2	TRBJ2-2	-
TGTGCCAGCAGCTTATCGACAGGGGGCGTTGAGACCCAGTACTTC	CASSLSTGGVETQYF	few	TRBV9	TRBJ2-5	TRBD1
TGTGCCAGCTCACCGAAGGAGGGCACAGATACGCAGTATTTT	CASSPKEGTDTQYF	few	TRBV18	TRBJ2-3	-
TGTGCCAGCAGCTTGGGACAGACTTTAAATCAGCCCCAGCATTTT	CASSLGQTLNQPQHF	-	TRBV2	TRBJ1-5	TRBD1
TGTGCCAGTAGCGATGGTTATAGCAATCAGCCCCAGCATTTT	CASSDGYSNQPQHF	-	TRBV19	TRBJ1-5	-
TGTGCCAGCAGCCCTAACACGCCTGAAGCTTTCTTT	CASSPNTPEAFF	-	TRBV6-6	TRBJ1-1	-
TGCGCCAGCAGTGCCCGACTAGACCCAGATACGCAGTATTTT	CASSARLDPDTQYF	few	TRBV10-2	TRBJ2-3	-
TGTGCCAGCTCAATAGATAATTCACCCCTCCACTTT	CASSIDNSPLHF	-	TRBV18	TRBJ1-6	-
TGTGCCAGCAGGCCCTCCGGCAATCAGCCCCAGCATTTT	CASRPSGNQPQHF	-	TRBV6-4	TRBJ1-5	-
TGTGCCAGCAGTCAGGGCCCCGGGTATAATTCACCCCTCCACTTT	CASSQGPGYNSPLHF	-	TRBV2	TRBJ1-6	-
TGTGCCAGCAGCAGAGCGGGGCCGGCCACAGATACGCAGTATTTT	CASSRAGPATDTQYF	few	TRBV28	TRBJ2-3	TRBD2
TGCGCCAGCAGCACCGGACAGGGTAATGAGCAGTTCTTC	CASSTGQGNEQFF	-	TRBV5-1	TRBJ2-1	TRBD1